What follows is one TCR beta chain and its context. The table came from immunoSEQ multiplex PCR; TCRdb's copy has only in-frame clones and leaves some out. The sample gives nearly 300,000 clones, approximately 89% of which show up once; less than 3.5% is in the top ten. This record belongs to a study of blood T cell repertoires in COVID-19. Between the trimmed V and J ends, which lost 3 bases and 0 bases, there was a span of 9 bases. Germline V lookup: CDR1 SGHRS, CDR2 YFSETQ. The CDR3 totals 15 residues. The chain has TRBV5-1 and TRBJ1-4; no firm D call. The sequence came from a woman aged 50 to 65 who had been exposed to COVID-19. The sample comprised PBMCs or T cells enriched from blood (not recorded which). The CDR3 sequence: CASSSRGSTNEKLFF. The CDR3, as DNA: TGCGCCAGCAGCTCCAGAGGGTCAACTAATGAAAAACTGTTTTTT. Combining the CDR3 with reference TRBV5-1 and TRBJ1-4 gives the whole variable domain KAGVTQTPRYLIKTRGQQVTLSCSPISGHRSVSWYQQTPGQGLQFLFEYFSETQRNKGNFPGRFSGRQFSNSRSEMNVSTLELGDSALYLCASSSRGSTNEKLFFGSGTQLSVL.